This is a list of T cell receptor beta chains from one sample in a study of cytomegalovirus exposure and HLA in healthy donors. TCRdb keeps only in-frame clones here, not all; method: immunoSEQ multiplex PCR. The sample consists of fewer than 180,000 clones, roughly three quarters of them appearing once. Sequencing used PBMCs. The receptors here all came from a human donor in good health. CDR3s include the opening cysteine and the closing phenylalanine or tryptophan. Fields, in order: J gene, V gene, D gene, clone size, CDR3 protein, CDR3 DNA. D genes are given only for firm matches. Size is omitted from some rows. Given values are once, few, many or a class for expanded clones.

j_call: TRBJ2-3; v_call: TRBV5-1; d_call: TRBD2; clone_size: once; cdr3_aa: CASSPRLAGTLTDTQYF; cdr3_nt: TGCGCCAGCAGCCCCAGACTAGCGGGGACCCTCACAGATACGCAGTATTTT
j_call: TRBJ1-6; v_call: TRBV15; d_call: TRBD1; clone_size: NA; cdr3_aa: CATSRGTGQNSPLHF; cdr3_nt: TGTGCCACCAGCAGGGGGACAGGACAGAATTCACCCCTCCACTTT
j_call: TRBJ1-5; v_call: TRBV6-6; d_call: NA; clone_size: NA; cdr3_aa: CASSYSPGNQPQHF; cdr3_nt: TGTGCCAGCAGTTACTCGCCGGGGAATCAGCCCCAGCATTTT
j_call: TRBJ2-7; v_call: TRBV29-1; d_call: NA; clone_size: NA; cdr3_aa: CSADPPYRKSYEQYF; cdr3_nt: TGCAGCGCAGATCCGCCATACAGGAAATCCTACGAGCAGTACTTC
j_call: TRBJ2-5; v_call: TRBV10-3; d_call: NA; clone_size: NA; cdr3_aa: CAISEFGSEEETQYF; cdr3_nt: TGTGCCATCAGTGAGTTCGGCAGCGAGGAGGAGACCCAGTACTTC
j_call: TRBJ1-1; v_call: TRBV29-1; d_call: TRBD1; clone_size: NA; cdr3_aa: CSVTWTGDTEAFF; cdr3_nt: TGCAGCGTTACTTGGACAGGCGACACTGAAGCTTTCTTT
j_call: TRBJ2-3; v_call: TRBV5-1; d_call: TRBD2; clone_size: NA; cdr3_aa: CASSFTSGSTDTQYF; cdr3_nt: TGCGCCAGCAGCTTTACTAGCGGCAGCACAGATACGCAGTATTTT
j_call: TRBJ1-1; v_call: TRBV7-6; d_call: NA; clone_size: NA; cdr3_aa: CASSLAGEAFF; cdr3_nt: TGTGCCAGCAGCTTAGCCGGGGAAGCTTTCTTT
j_call: TRBJ1-6; v_call: TRBV30; d_call: NA; clone_size: NA; cdr3_aa: CAWRDGKNSPLHF; cdr3_nt: TGTGCCTGGAGGGACGGGAAAAATTCACCCCTCCACTTT
j_call: TRBJ2-5; v_call: TRBV30; d_call: TRBD2; clone_size: NA; cdr3_aa: CAWSPVVGLAGADRYQETQYF; cdr3_nt: TGTGCCTGGAGTCCCGTTGTAGGTCTAGCGGGGGCAGACCGGTACCAAGAGACCCAGTACTTC
j_call: TRBJ1-2; v_call: TRBV7-2; d_call: NA; clone_size: once; cdr3_aa: CASSSGVGIGYTF; cdr3_nt: TGTGCCAGCAGCAGCGGGGTGGGGATAGGCTACACCTTC
j_call: TRBJ2-2; v_call: TRBV10-3; d_call: TRBD1; clone_size: NA; cdr3_aa: CAISESIRTGGGGELFF; cdr3_nt: TGTGCCATCAGTGAGTCGATTAGGACAGGGGGCGGCGGGGAGCTGTTTTTT
j_call: TRBJ2-7; v_call: TRBV5-6; d_call: TRBD1; clone_size: NA; cdr3_aa: CASSLRRLGQGHYEQYF; cdr3_nt: TGTGCCAGCAGCTTACGACGTCTGGGACAGGGGCACTACGAGCAGTACTTC
j_call: TRBJ2-7; v_call: TRBV19; d_call: TRBD2; clone_size: NA; cdr3_aa: CASSIAGGHEQYF; cdr3_nt: TGTGCCAGTAGTATAGCGGGGGGGCACGAGCAGTACTTC
j_call: TRBJ2-7; v_call: TRBV2; d_call: TRBD2; clone_size: NA; cdr3_aa: CASSWAGLGRDLKEQYF; cdr3_nt: TGTGCCAGCAGTTGGGCAGGGCTCGGGAGGGACCTCAAGGAGCAGTACTTC
j_call: TRBJ1-4; v_call: TRBV19; d_call: TRBD1; clone_size: NA; cdr3_aa: CASSRGQGVIGEKLFF; cdr3_nt: TGTGCCAGTAGTCGCGGACAGGGGGTGATCGGCGAAAAACTGTTTTTT
j_call: TRBJ1-1; v_call: TRBV11-2; d_call: NA; clone_size: NA; cdr3_aa: CASSLAGGKNTEAFF; cdr3_nt: TGTGCCAGCAGCTTAGCGGGGGGCAAGAACACTGAAGCTTTCTTT
j_call: TRBJ1-1; v_call: TRBV21-1; d_call: NA; clone_size: NA; cdr3_aa: CASSNEGEAFF; cdr3_nt: TGTGCCAGCAGCAATGAGGGCGAAGCTTTCTTT
j_call: TRBJ2-7; v_call: TRBV27; d_call: NA; clone_size: NA; cdr3_aa: CASSPSTRGEQYF; cdr3_nt: TGTGCCAGCAGTCCCAGCACTCGGGGCGAGCAGTACTTC
j_call: TRBJ2-7; v_call: TRBV5-6; d_call: NA; clone_size: NA; cdr3_aa: CASSFLGTYYEQYF; cdr3_nt: TGTGCCAGCAGCTTTCTGGGGACATACTACGAGCAGTACTTC
j_call: TRBJ1-1; v_call: TRBV5-4; d_call: NA; clone_size: NA; cdr3_aa: CASSLQGSPEAFF; cdr3_nt: TGTGCCAGCAGCCTTCAGGGGAGCCCTGAAGCTTTCTTT